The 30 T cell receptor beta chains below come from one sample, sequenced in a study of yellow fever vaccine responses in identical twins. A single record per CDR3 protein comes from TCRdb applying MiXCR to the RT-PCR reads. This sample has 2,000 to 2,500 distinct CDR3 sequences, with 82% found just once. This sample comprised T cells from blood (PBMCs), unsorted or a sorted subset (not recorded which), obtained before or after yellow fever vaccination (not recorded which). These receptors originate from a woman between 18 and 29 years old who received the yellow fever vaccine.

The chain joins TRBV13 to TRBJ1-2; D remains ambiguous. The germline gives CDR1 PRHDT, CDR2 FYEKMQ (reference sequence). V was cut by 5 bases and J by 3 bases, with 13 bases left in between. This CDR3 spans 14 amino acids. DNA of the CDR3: TGTGCCAGCAGCAGTCTAGACGCAGACTATGGCTACACCTTC. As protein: CASSSLDADYGYTF.

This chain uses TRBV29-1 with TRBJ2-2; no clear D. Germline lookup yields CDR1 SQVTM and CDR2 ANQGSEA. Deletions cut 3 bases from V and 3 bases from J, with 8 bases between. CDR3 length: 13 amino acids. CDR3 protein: CSVDQQHTGELFF. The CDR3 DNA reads TGCAGCGTTGATCAGCAGCACACCGGGGAGCTGTTTTTT.

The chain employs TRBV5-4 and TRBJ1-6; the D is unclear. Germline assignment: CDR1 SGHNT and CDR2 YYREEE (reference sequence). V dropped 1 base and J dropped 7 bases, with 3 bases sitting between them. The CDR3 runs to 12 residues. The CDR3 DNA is TGTGCCAGCAGCTTGCCGAATTCACCCCTCCACTTT. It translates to CASSLPNSPLHF.

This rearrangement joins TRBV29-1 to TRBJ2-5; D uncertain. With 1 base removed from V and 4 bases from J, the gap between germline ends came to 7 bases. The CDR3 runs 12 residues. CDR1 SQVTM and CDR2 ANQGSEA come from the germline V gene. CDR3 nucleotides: TGCAGCGTTGAAGGAATTGGAGAGACCCAGTACTTC. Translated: CSVEGIGETQYF.

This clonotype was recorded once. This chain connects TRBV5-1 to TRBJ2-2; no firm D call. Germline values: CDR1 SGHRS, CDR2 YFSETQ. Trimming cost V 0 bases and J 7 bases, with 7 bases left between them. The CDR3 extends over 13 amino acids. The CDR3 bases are TGCGCCAGCAGCTTGGTCGGTGACGGGGAGCTGTTTTTT. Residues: CASSLVGDGELFF.

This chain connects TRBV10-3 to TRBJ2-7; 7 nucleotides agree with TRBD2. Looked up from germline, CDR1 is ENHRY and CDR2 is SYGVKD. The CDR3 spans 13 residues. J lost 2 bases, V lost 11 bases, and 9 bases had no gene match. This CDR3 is CAFLAVTTYEQYF. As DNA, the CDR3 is TGTGCCTTTCTAGCGGTTACCACCTACGAGCAGTACTTC.

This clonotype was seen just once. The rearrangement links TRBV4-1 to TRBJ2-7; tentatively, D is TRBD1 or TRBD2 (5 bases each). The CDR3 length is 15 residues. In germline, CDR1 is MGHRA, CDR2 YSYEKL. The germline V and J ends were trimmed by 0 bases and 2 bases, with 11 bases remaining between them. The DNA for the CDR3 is TGCGCCAGCAGCCAAGATCTTGGGACGGCCTACGAGCAGTACTTC. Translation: CASSQDLGTAYEQYF.

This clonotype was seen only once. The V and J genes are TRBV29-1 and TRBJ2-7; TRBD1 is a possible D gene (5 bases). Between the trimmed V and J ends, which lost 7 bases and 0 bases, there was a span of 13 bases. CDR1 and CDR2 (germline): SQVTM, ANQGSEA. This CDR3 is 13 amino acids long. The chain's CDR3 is CSAMTESSYEQYF. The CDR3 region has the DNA TGCAGCGCCATGACAGAAAGCTCCTACGAGCAGTACTTC.

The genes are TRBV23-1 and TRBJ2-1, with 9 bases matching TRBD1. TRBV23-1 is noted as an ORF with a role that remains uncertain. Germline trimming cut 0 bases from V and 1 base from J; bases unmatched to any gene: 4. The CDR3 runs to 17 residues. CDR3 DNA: TGCGCCAGCAGTCAATCAGAGGGACAGGGTTCCTACAATGAGCAGTTCTTC. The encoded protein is CASSQSEGQGSYNEQFF.

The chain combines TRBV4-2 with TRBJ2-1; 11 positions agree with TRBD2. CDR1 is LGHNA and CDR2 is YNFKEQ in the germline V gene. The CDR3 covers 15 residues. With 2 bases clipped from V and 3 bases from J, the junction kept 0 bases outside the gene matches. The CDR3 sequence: CASSQTSGSYNEQFF. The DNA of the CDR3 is TGTGCCAGCAGCCAAACTAGCGGGAGCTACAATGAGCAGTTCTTC.

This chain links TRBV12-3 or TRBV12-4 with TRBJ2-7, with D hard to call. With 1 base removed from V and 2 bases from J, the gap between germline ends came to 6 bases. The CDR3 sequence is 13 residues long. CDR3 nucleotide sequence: TGTGCCAGCAGTTTAGGTGGAACCTACGAGCAGTACTTC. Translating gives CASSLGGTYEQYF.

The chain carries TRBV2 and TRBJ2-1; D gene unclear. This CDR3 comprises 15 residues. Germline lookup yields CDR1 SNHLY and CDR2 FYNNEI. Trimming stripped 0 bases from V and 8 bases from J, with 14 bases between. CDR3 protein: CASSEALTSLDEQFF. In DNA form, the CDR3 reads TGTGCCAGCAGTGAAGCGCTTACCAGTTTGGATGAGCAGTTCTTC. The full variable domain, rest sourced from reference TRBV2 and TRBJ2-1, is EPEVTQTPSHQVTQMGQEVILRCVPISNHLYFYWYRQILGQKVEFLVSFYNNEISEKSEIFDDQFSVERPDGSNFTLKIRSTKLEDSAMYFCASSEALTSLDEQFFGPGTRLTVL.

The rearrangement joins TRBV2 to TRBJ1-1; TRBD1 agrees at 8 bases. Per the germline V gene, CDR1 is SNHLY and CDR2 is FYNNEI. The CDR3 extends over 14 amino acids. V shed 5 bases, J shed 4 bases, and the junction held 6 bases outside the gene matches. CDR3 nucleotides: TGTGCCAGCAGTTTCCAGGGACAGGCCACTGAAGCTTTCTTT. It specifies CASSFQGQATEAFF.

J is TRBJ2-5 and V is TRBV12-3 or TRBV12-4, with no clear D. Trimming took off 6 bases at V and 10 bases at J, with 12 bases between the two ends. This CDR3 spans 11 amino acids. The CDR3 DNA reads TGTGCCAGCAGAAGCCCGGCAGGCCAGTACTTC. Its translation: CASRSPAGQYF.

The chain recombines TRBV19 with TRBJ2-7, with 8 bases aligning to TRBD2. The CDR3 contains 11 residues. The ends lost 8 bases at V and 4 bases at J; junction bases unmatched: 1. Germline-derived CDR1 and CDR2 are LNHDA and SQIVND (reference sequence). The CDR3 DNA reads TGTGCCAGTCGGGAGGGGTACGAGCAGTACTTC. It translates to CASREGYEQYF.

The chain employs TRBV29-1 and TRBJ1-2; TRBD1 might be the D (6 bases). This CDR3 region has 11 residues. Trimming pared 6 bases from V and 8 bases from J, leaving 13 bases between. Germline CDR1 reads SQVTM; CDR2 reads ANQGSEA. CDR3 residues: CSVRGLRGYTF. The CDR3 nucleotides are TGCAGCGTCAGGGGCTTGAGGGGCTACACCTTC. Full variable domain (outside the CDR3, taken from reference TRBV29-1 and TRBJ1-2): SAVISQKPSRDICQRGTSLTIQCQVDSQVTMMFWYRQQPGQSLTLIATANQGSEATYESGFVIDKFPISRPNLTFSTLTVSNMSPEDSSIYLCSVRGLRGYTFGSGTRLTVV.

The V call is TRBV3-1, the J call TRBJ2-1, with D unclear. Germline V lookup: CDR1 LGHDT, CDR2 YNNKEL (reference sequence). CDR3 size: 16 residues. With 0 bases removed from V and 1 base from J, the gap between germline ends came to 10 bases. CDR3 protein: CASSQDYPESYNEQFF. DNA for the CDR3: TGTGCCAGCAGCCAAGATTATCCGGAGTCCTACAATGAGCAGTTCTTC.

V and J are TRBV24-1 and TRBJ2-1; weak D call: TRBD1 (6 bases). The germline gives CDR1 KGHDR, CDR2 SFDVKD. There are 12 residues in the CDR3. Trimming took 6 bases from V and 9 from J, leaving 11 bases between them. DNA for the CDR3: TGTGCCACCAGTTTGGGCAGGGGTGAGCAGTTCTTC. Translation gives CATSLGRGEQFF.

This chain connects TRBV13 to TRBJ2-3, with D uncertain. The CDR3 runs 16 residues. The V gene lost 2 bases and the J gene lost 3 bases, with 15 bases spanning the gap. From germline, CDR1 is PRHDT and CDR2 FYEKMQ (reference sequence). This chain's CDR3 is CASSLSPPKGTDTQYF. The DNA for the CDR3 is TGTGCCAGCAGCTTAAGCCCCCCGAAGGGAACAGATACGCAGTATTTT.

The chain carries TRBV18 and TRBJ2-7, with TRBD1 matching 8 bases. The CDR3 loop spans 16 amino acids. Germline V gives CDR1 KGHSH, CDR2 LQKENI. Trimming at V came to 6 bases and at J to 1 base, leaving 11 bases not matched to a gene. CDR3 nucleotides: TGTGCCAGCTCTCAAGGGACAGGTGGCCCGTCCTACGAGCAGTACGTC. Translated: CASSQGTGGPSYEQYV.

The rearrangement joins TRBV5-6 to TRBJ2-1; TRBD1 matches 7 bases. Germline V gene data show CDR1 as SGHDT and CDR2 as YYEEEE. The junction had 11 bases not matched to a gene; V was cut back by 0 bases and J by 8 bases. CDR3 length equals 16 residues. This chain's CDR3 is CASSLAPSDRVYEQFF. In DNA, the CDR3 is TGTGCCAGCAGCTTGGCACCGTCCGACAGGGTCTATGAGCAGTTCTTC.

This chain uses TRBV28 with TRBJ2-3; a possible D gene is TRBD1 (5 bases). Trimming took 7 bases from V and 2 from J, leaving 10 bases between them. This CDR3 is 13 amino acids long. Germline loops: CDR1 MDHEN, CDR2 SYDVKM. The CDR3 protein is CASNRQLTDTQYF. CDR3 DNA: TGTGCCAGCAACAGACAGCTCACAGATACGCAGTATTTT.

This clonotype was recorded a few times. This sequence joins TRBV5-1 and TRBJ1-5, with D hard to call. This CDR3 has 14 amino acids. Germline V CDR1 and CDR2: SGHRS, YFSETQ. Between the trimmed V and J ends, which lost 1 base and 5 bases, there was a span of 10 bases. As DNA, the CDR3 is TGCGCCAGCAGCTTGTCGGGTTACGATCAGCCCCAGCATTTT. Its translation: CASSLSGYDQPQHF.

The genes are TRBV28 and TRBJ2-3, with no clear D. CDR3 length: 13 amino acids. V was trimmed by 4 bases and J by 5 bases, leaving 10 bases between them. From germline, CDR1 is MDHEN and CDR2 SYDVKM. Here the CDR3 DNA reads TGTGCCAGCAGTTCCGTCGATTTAGATACGCAGTATTTT. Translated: CASSSVDLDTQYF.

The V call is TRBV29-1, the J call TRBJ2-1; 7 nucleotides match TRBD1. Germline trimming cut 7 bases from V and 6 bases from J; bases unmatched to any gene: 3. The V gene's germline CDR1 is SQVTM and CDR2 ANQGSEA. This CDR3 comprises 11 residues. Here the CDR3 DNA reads TGCAGCGCGGGACAGCCCAATGAGCAGTTCTTC. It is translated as CSAGQPNEQFF.

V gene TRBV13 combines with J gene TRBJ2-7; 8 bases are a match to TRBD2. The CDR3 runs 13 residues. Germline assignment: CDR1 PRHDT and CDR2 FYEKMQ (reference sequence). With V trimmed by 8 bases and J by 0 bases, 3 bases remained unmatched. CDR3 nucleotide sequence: TGTGCCAGCCGCGGGGGGAGCTCCTACGAGCAGTACGTC. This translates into CASRGGSSYEQYV.

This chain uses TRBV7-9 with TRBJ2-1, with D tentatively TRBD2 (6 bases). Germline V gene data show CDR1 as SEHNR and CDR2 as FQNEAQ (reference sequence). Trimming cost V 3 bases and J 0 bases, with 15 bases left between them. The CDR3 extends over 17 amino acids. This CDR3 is CASSLGVWRDSYNEQFF. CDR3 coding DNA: TGTGCCAGCAGCTTGGGTGTATGGCGGGACTCCTACAATGAGCAGTTCTTC.

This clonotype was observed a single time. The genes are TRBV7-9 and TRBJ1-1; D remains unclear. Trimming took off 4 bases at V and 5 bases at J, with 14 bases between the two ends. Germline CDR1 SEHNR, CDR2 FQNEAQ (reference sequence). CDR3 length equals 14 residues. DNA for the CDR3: TGTGCCAGCAGCTCTCCCCGGACGGGGACTGAAGCTTTCTTT. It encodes CASSSPRTGTEAFF. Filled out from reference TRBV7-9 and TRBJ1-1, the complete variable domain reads DTGVSQNPRHKITKRGQNVTFRCDPISEHNRLYWYRQTLGQGPEFLTYFQNEAQLEKSRLLSDRFSAERPKGSFSTLEIQRTEQGDSAMYLCASSSPRTGTEAFFGQGTRLTVV.

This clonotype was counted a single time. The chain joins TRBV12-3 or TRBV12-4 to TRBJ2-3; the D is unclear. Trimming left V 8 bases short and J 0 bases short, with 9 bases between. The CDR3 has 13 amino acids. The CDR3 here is CASADFSTDTQYF. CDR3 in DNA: TGTGCCAGCGCGGATTTCAGCACAGATACGCAGTATTTT.

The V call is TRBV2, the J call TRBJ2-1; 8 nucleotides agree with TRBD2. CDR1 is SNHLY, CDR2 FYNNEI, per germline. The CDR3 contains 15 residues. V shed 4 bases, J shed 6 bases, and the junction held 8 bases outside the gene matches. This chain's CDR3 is CASSGGTSGGNEQFF. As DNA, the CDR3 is TGTGCCAGCAGTGGAGGGACTAGTGGAGGCAATGAGCAGTTCTTC. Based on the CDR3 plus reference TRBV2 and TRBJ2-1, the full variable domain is EPEVTQTPSHQVTQMGQEVILRCVPISNHLYFYWYRQILGQKVEFLVSFYNNEISEKSEIFDDQFSVERPDGSNFTLKIRSTKLEDSAMYFCASSGGTSGGNEQFFGPGTRLTVL.